This T cell receptor beta chain was profiled in a study of cytomegalovirus exposure and HLA in healthy donors. The ends lost 0 bases at V and 6 bases at J; junction bases unmatched: 4. The germline gives CDR1 GTSNPN, CDR2 SVGIG (reference sequence). The CDR3 spans 15 residues. A multiplex PCR was run with 60 Vbeta primers and 13 Jbeta primers. Assay: immunoSEQ multiplex PCR; the TCRdb copy retains only in-frame clones and omits some. The sample lists roughly 93,000 clones; roughly 80% were seen once. Source material: PBMCs. This receptor was identified in a man aged 40-49 years in good health and CMV-seronegative. This sequence joins TRBV30 and TRBJ2-3; 12 bases agree with TRBD2. The CDR3 here is CAWSVLAGGLDTQYF. CDR3 coding DNA: TGTGCCTGGAGTGTACTAGCGGGGGGTTTGGATACGCAGTATTTT.